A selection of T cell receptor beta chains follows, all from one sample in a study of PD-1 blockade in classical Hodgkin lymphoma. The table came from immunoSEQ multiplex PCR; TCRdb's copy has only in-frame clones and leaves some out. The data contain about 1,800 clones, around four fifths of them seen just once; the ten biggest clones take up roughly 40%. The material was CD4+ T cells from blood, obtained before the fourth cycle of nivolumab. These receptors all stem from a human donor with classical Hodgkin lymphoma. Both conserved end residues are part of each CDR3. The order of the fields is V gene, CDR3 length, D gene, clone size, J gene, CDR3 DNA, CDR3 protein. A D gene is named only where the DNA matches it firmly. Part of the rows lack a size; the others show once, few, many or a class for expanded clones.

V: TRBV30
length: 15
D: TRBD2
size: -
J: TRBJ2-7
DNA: TGTGCCTGGAGTGTACCGGGGGGTTATATCTACGAGCAGTACTTC
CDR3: CAWSVPGGYIYEQYF

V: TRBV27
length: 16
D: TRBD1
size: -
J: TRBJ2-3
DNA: TGTGCCAGCAGTTTAGGGGACAGGGGGCGATCAGATACGCAGTATTTT
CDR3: CASSLGDRGRSDTQYF

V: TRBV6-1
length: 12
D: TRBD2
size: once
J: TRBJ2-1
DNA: TGTGCCAGCAGTGATCTCAGCCGGGGGGGGTTCTTC
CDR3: CASSDLSRGGFF

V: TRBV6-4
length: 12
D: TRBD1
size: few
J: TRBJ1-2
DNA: TGTGCCAGCAAACGTACAGGGGGAGGCTACACCTTC
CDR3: CASKRTGGGYTF

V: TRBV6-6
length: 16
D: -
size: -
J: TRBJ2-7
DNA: TGTGCCAGCAGCTCCTCCTCCGGGGCGGGTAACTACGAGCAGTACTTC
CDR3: CASSSSSGAGNYEQYF

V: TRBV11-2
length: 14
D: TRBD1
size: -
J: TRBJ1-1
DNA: TGTGCCAGCAGCTTTAACCACAGGGGTCTTGAAGCTTTCTTT
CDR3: CASSFNHRGLEAFF

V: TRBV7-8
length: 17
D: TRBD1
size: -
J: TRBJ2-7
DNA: TGTGCCAGCAGCTTAGCCTTCTGGGACAGGGGGCCCAACGAGCAGTACTTC
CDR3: CASSLAFWDRGPNEQYF

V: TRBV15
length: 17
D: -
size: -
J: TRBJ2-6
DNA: TGTGCCACCAGCAGAGGACAGGACAGCTCTGGGGCCAACGTCCTGACTTTC
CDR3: CATSRGQDSSGANVLTF

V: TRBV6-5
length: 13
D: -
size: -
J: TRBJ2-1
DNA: TGTGCCAGCAGTTTCAGTTTATACAATGAGCAGTTCTTC
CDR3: CASSFSLYNEQFF

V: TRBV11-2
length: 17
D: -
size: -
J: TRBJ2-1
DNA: TGTGCCAGCAGCTTAGTAGGCAGAACGAGCTCCTACAATGAGCAGTTCTTC
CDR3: CASSLVGRTSSYNEQFF

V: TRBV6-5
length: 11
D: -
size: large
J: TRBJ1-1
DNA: TGTGCCAGCAGTTACTCAGGGGGGGCTTTCTTT
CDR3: CASSYSGGAFF

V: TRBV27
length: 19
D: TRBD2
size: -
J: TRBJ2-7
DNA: TGTGCCACCCTACCCCGGGAGCTAGCGGGAGGGCCACGGAGGTACGAGCAGTACTTC
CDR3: CATLPRELAGGPRRYEQYF

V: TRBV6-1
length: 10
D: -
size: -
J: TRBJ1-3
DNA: TGTGCCAGCTATGGAAACACCATATATTTT
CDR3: CASYGNTIYF

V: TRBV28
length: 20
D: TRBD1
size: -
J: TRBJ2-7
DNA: TGTGCCAGCAGGAGTTCCGGGACAGGGAGGTTCAGGAGTAATCCCTACGAGCAGTACTTC
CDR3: CASRSSGTGRFRSNPYEQYF

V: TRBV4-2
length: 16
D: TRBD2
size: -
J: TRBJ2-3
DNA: TGTGCCAGCAGCCACCGACTGGCGGGGGGCACAGATACGCAGTATTTT
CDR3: CASSHRLAGGTDTQYF

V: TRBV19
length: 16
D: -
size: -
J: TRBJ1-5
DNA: TGTGCCAGTAGTATACATTATAGGGACTACAATCAGCCCCAGCATTTT
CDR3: CASSIHYRDYNQPQHF

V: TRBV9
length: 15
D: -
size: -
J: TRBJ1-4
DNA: TGTGCCAGCAGCGGGCCCGGACAAACTAATGAAAAACTGTTTTTT
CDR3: CASSGPGQTNEKLFF

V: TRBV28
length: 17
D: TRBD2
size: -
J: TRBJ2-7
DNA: TGTGCCAGCAGTTACCCCCCTTGGCGGGAGGGCCTGAACGAGCAGTACTTC
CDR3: CASSYPPWREGLNEQYF

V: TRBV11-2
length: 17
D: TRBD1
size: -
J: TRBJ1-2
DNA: TGTGCCAGCAGCTTAGCTTGGGACAGCCCTACTAACTATGGCTACACCTTC
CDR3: CASSLAWDSPTNYGYTF